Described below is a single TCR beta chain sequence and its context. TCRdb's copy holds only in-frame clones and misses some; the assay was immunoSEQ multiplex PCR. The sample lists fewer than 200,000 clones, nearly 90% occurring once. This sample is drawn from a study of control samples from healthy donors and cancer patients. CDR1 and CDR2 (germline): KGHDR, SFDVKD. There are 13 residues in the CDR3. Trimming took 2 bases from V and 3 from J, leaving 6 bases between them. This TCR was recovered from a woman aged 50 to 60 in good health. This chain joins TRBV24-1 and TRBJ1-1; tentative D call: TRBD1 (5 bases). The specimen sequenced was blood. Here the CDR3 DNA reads TGTGCCACCAGTGATTACAGGTACACTGAAGCTTTCTTT. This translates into CATSDYRYTEAFF.